The next 11 T cell receptor beta chains were all read from a single sample in a study of vaccination effects on CD4 cells after COVID-19. Subsequent to 10 days of culture, CD4+ T cells were isolated. The participants, recipients of two vaccine doses, got either BNT162b2 or mRNA-1273. Their specific antigens are unknown. The data were produced by immunoSEQ multiplex PCR, yet TCRdb's version contains in-frame clones alone and is incomplete. The repertoire consists of 30,000 to 35,000 clones, with 70% to 85% occurring once and the leading ten covering 15%. Source: CD4+ T cells from PBMCs cultured without peptide, taken after COVID-19 vaccination. Receptor source: a human donor who received a COVID-19 vaccine.

This clone was seen a few times. V usage is TRBV25-1 and J usage is TRBJ1-1; D is ambiguous. The CDR3 runs 16 residues. V lost 0 bases, J lost 1 base, and 12 bases lay in between. CDR1 MGHDK and CDR2 SYGVNS come from the germline V gene. The CDR3 reads CASSEYSGVGNTEAFF. The CDR3 DNA reads as TGTGCCAGCAGTGAATATTCCGGGGTTGGGAACACTGAAGCTTTCTTT.

The J gene is TRBJ2-1, the V gene TRBV4-2; 9 nucleotides agree with TRBD2. The CDR3 length is 19 residues. With V trimmed by 1 base and J by 0 bases, 10 bases remained unmatched. The germline gives CDR1 LGHNA, CDR2 YNFKEQ. CDR3 region: CASSQGPWTSASSYNEQFF. CDR3 bases: TGTGCCAGCAGCCAAGGGCCGTGGACTAGCGCAAGCTCCTACAATGAGCAGTTCTTC.

CDR3 protein: CAWRAGNSPLHF. CDR3 nucleotide sequence: TGTGCCTGGAGGGCAGGGAATTCACCCCTCCACTTT. The rearrangement links TRBV30 to TRBJ1-6; D may be TRBD1 (5 bases). Germline V gives CDR1 GTSNPN, CDR2 SVGIG (reference sequence). The V gene lost 3 bases and the J gene lost 7 bases, with 7 bases spanning the gap. This CDR3 spans 12 amino acids.

The chain links TRBV5-6 to TRBJ2-5; the D is unclear. Trimming stripped 1 base from V and 1 base from J, with 8 bases between. CDR1 is SGHDT, CDR2 YYEEEE, per germline. The CDR3 covers 14 residues. The CDR3 protein is CASSLSQFQETQYF. The CDR3 nucleotides are TGTGCCAGCAGCTTGTCGCAATTCCAAGAGACCCAGTACTTC.

CDR3 loop: CAWGRGYNEQFF. The CDR3 DNA reads as TGTGCCTGGGGGAGGGGTTACAATGAGCAGTTCTTC. The gene calls are TRBV30 and TRBJ2-1, with 7 bases aligning to TRBD2. From germline, CDR1 is GTSNPN and CDR2 SVGIG (reference sequence). The CDR3 loop spans 12 amino acids. V shed 5 bases, J shed 4 bases, and the junction held 2 bases outside the gene matches.

CDR3 bases: TGTGCCAGCAGTGAAGGTCAGGGTATAAACTATGGCTACACCTTC. Amino acid sequence: CASSEGQGINYGYTF. This chain uses TRBV6-1 with TRBJ1-2, with D perhaps TRBD1 (5 bases). The V end lost 1 base, the J end lost 2 bases, and 11 bases lay between the germline ends. CDR1 is MNHNS, CDR2 SASEGT, per germline. The CDR3 is 15 residues long.

This chain uses TRBV7-2 with TRBJ2-6, with 7 positions matching TRBD1. This CDR3 has 14 amino acids. Germline values: CDR1 SGHTA, CDR2 FQGNSA. The ends lost 7 bases at V and 2 bases at J; junction bases unmatched: 2. CDR3: CASTDRAGANVLTF. In DNA, the CDR3 is TGTGCCAGCACCGACAGGGCTGGGGCCAACGTCCTGACTTTC.

A few counts support this clone. The rearrangement joins TRBV7-9 to TRBJ1-6; 8 bases align to TRBD1. This CDR3 region has 16 residues. V lost 1 base and J lost 7; bases outside the gene matches: 6. Germline CDR1 is SEHNR and CDR2 is FQNEAQ (reference sequence). The CDR3 DNA reads as TGTGCCAGCAGCTTAGGGCGACAGGGGTACAATTCACCCCTCCACTTT. This sequence encodes CASSLGRQGYNSPLHF. Filled out from reference TRBV7-9 and TRBJ1-6, the complete variable domain reads DTGVSQNPRHKITKRGQNVTFRCDPISEHNRLYWYRQTLGQGPEFLTYFQNEAQLEKSRLLSDRFSAERPKGSFSTLEIQRTEQGDSAMYLCASSLGRQGYNSPLHFGNGTRLTVT.

The chain links TRBV5-1 to TRBJ2-3; D is unresolved. The CDR3 covers 15 residues. V was trimmed by 2 bases and J by 2 bases, leaving 12 bases between them. Germline CDR1 reads SGHRS; CDR2 reads YFSETQ. CDR3 nucleotide sequence: TGCGCCAGCAGCTTTAATCGATTGGCCACAGATACGCAGTATTTT. Translation gives CASSFNRLATDTQYF. The entire variable domain, with the rest obtained from reference TRBV5-1 and TRBJ2-3, is as follows: KAGVTQTPRYLIKTRGQQVTLSCSPISGHRSVSWYQQTPGQGLQFLFEYFSETQRNKGNFPGRFSGRQFSNSRSEMNVSTLELGDSALYLCASSFNRLATDTQYFGPGTRLTVL.

The gene calls are TRBV28 and TRBJ1-2, with D perhaps matching TRBD1 (6 bases). Per the germline V gene, CDR1 is MDHEN and CDR2 is SYDVKM. The CDR3 has 14 residues. The ends were cut back, 6 bases at V and 5 bases at J, with 16 bases in the middle. The CDR3 loop reads CASRTGSLEYGYTF. The DNA of the CDR3 is TGTGCCAGCAGAACAGGGTCCCTGGAGTATGGCTACACCTTC.

V and J are TRBV6-2 or TRBV6-3 and TRBJ1-1; D is perhaps TRBD1 (5 bases). This CDR3 comprises 13 residues. Germline CDR1 reads MNHEY; CDR2 reads SVGEGT. V gave up 2 bases and J gave up 4 bases, with 8 bases separating them. DNA for the CDR3: TGTGCCAGCAGTTACCGGGGGACCACTGAAGCTTTCTTT. Translation: CASSYRGTTEAFF.